Each of the 12 T cell receptor beta chains below was sequenced from the same sample in a study of blood T cell repertoires in COVID-19. Only in-frame clones appear in the TCRdb table, and some are missing; sequencing was by immunoSEQ multiplex PCR. The sample comprises 150,000 to 200,000 clones, roughly 85% of which are singletons, and roughly 3% rests with the top ten. The sequencing sample was made of peripheral blood. The origin of the receptors is a human donor with acute or convalescent COVID-19. The donor label of this sample is uncertain.

The V and J genes are TRBV9 and TRBJ1-1; D unresolved. The CDR3 is 13 amino acids. Germline lookup yields CDR1 SGDLS and CDR2 YYNGEE. V shed 4 bases and J shed 3 bases, with 10 bases lying between them. The CDR3 coding sequence is TGTGCCAGCAGCAAGACCGGGGACACTGAAGCTTTCTTT. Its protein product is CASSKTGDTEAFF.

The chain carries TRBV12-3 or TRBV12-4 and TRBJ1-2; the match to TRBD1 covers 8 bases. Trimming removed 5 bases from V and 4 bases from J; junction bases left unmatched: 3. This CDR3 is 13 amino acids long. This CDR3 is CASSMGQAYGYTF. CDR3 bases: TGTGCCAGCAGTATGGGACAGGCCTATGGCTACACCTTC.

This sequence joins TRBV7-9 and TRBJ2-7; 9 nucleotides agree with TRBD1. The CDR3 is made up of 15 amino acids. CDR1 and CDR2 (germline): SEHNR, FQNEAQ (reference sequence). J lost 4 bases, V lost 5 bases, and 9 bases had no gene match. The CDR3 protein is CASSLGTGRGYEQYF. The CDR3 coding sequence is TGTGCCAGCAGCCTCGGGACAGGGAGGGGTTACGAGCAGTACTTC. Drawing the rest from reference TRBV7-9 and TRBJ2-7, the complete variable domain is DTGVSQNPRHKITKRGQNVTFRCDPISEHNRLYWYRQTLGQGPEFLTYFQNEAQLEKSRLLSDRFSAERPKGSFSTLEIQRTEQGDSAMYLCASSLGTGRGYEQYFGPGTRLTVT.

This clone was counted a few times. The rearrangement links TRBV2 to TRBJ2-2; TRBD2 agrees at 16 bases. Germline V gene data show CDR1 as SNHLY and CDR2 as FYNNEI. V was clipped by 6 bases and J by 10 bases; unmatched bases: 2. This CDR3 has 14 amino acids. This chain's CDR3 is CASRGLAGGQELFF. The CDR3 DNA reads TGTGCCAGCAGGGGACTAGCGGGGGGGCAGGAGCTGTTTTTT.

The J gene is TRBJ2-1, the V gene TRBV7-3; 7 nucleotides align to TRBD2. The CDR3 is made up of 17 amino acids. The germline CDR1 and CDR2 sequences are SGHTA and FQGTGA. V shed 1 base, J shed 5 bases, and the junction held 11 bases outside the gene matches. CDR3 bases: TGTGCCAGCAGCTTAAAGGTTATTGCGGGGGTCCACAATGAGCAGTTCTTC. Its translation: CASSLKVIAGVHNEQFF.

This chain connects TRBV7-9 to TRBJ1-6; 8 positions match TRBD1. Trimming removed 5 bases from V and 8 bases from J; junction bases left unmatched: 5. CDR3 size: 14 residues. Per the germline V gene, CDR1 is SEHNR and CDR2 is FQNEAQ (reference sequence). CDR3 coding DNA: TGTGCCAGCAGCCACGGACAGGGCGATTCACCCCTCCACTTT. It is translated as CASSHGQGDSPLHF.

The gene calls are TRBV2 and TRBJ2-1; 8 nucleotides match TRBD2. Trimming at V came to 4 bases and at J to 4 bases, leaving 3 bases not matched to a gene. Germline V gene lookup returns CDR1 SNHLY and CDR2 FYNNEI. The length of the CDR3 is 14 residues. The CDR3 is CASSGLAGYNEQFF. CDR3 DNA sequence: TGTGCCAGCAGTGGCCTAGCGGGTTACAATGAGCAGTTCTTC.

For the CDR3, the DNA is TGTGCCAGCAGTCCACTTCACCCAGCGGGGGTTACTAGCACAGATACGCAGTATTTT. The encoded protein is CASSPLHPAGVTSTDTQYF. The genes are TRBV3-1 (or the pseudogene TRBV3-2) and TRBJ2-3; 8 bases map to TRBD2. With 6 bases clipped from V and 0 bases from J, the junction kept 17 bases outside the gene matches. The CDR3 covers 19 residues. Germline CDR1 reads LGHDT; CDR2 reads YNNKEL (reference sequence).

The chain couples TRBV6-6 to TRBJ1-1; D ambiguous. V lost 7 bases and J lost 0, with 9 bases in between. Germline loops: CDR1 MNHNY, CDR2 SVGAGI (reference sequence). CDR3 length: 13 amino acids. The CDR3 protein is CASIPAVNTEAFF. In nucleotides, the CDR3 is TGTGCCAGCATTCCAGCGGTGAACACTGAAGCTTTCTTT.

The chain employs TRBV28 and TRBJ1-6; D uncertain. The CDR3 runs to 15 residues. V was trimmed by 3 bases and J by 0 bases, leaving 6 bases between them. Germline loops: CDR1 MDHEN, CDR2 SYDVKM. CDR3 loop: CASSFSRSYNSPLHF. The CDR3 coding sequence is TGTGCCAGCAGTTTCAGTCGCTCCTATAATTCACCCCTCCACTTT.

The chain carries TRBV28 and TRBJ1-1; D is possibly TRBD1 (6 bases). The V gene's germline CDR1 is MDHEN and CDR2 SYDVKM. The CDR3 runs 12 residues. V dropped 10 bases and J dropped 4 bases, with 13 bases sitting between them. CDR3 region: CAIGGRGTEAFF. As DNA, the CDR3 is TGTGCCATAGGGGGACGAGGCACTGAAGCTTTCTTT.

The chain is built from TRBV18 and TRBJ1-1; TRBD1 matches at 9 bases. V shed 4 bases and J 2 bases; nucleotides not matched to a gene: 2. The CDR3 loop spans 14 amino acids. Per germline, CDR1 KGHSH and CDR2 LQKENI. CDR3 bases: TGTGCCAGCTCACAGGGACAGGGTAACACTGAAGCTTTCTTT. The encoded protein is CASSQGQGNTEAFF.